The present T cell receptor beta chain was sequenced within a study of Graves' ophthalmopathy and Graves' hyperthyroidism. V dropped 8 bases and J dropped 3; count of bases not matched to a gene: 10. CDR1 is SNHLY and CDR2 is FYNNEI in the germline V gene. CDR3 length: 14 amino acids. The sample holds a few counts of this clonotype. The authors amplified TCR beta CDR3 regions, and they did so from RNA transcripts for repertoire sequencing. An initial RT-PCR round employing HTBI primers preceded a second-round multiplex PCR. TCRdb independently ran MiXCR on the multiplex PCR reads; one entry per CDR3 protein. The data show 500,000 to 700,000 distinct CDR3 sequences, under 45% seen once.

The receptor's source is an adult man with Graves' hyperthyroidism. This chain connects TRBV2 to TRBJ2-7; TRBD1 matches 7 bases. Sequences were obtained from peripheral blood or thyroid tissue (not recorded which). The CDR3 sequence is CASSSWAGGYEQYF. The CDR3 bases are TGTGCCAGCTCCTCCTGGGCAGGGGGCTACGAGCAGTACTTC.